This entry features one T cell receptor beta chain sequence. These data are taken from a study of T cell changes during pregnancy in multiple sclerosis. V was cut by 4 bases and J by 9 bases, with 16 bases left in between. The CDR3 contains 14 residues. Germline V gene lookup returns CDR1 LGHNA and CDR2 YNFKEQ. The repertoire was sequenced with immunoSEQ multiplex PCR; TCRdb's copy has only in-frame clones and lacks some. Of approximately 22,000 clones in the sample, 90% to 95% are singletons; the top ten hold over 6%. The V and J genes are TRBV4-2 and TRBJ1-5; D is undetermined. The sample consisted of CD8+ T cells from peripheral blood mononuclear cells, taken in the third trimester of pregnancy. The clonotype was recovered from a female donor with multiple sclerosis, enrolled in a pregnancy study. CDR3 DNA: TGTGCCAGCAGCCCTACGCTGAGCCCGTTGCCCCAGCATTTT. It is translated as CASSPTLSPLPQHF.